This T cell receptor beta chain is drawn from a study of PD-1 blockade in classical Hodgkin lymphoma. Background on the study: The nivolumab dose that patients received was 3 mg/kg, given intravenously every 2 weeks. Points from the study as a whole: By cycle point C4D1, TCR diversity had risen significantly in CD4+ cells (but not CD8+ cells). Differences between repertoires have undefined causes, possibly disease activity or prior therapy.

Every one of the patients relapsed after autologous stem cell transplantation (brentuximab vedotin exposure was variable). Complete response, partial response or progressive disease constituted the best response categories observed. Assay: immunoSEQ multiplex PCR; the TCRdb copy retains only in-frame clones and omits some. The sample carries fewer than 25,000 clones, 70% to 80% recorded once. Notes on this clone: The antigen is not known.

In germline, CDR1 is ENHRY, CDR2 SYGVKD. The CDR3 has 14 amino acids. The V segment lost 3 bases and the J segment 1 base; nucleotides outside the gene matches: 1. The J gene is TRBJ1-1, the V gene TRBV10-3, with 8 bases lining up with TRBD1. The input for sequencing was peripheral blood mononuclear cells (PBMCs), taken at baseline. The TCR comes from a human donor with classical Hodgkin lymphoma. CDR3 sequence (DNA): TGTGCCATCAGTGAAGACAGGGGGAACACTGAAGCTTTCTTT. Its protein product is CAISEDRGNTEAFF.